Shown below are 16 T cell receptor beta chains from a single sample sequenced in a study of PD-1 blockade in mismatch repair-deficient tumors. This table comes from immunoSEQ multiplex PCR, and its TCRdb copy is limited to in-frame clones, with some not included. The sample holds about 17,000 clones, 84% seen once. Sequences were derived from PBMCs, sampled roughly 24 weeks after starting pembrolizumab. These receptors were collected from an adult with mismatch repair-deficient cancer.

The gene calls are TRBV4-2 and TRBJ2-1, with TRBD2 matching over 11 bases. The germline V gene has CDR1 LGHNA and CDR2 YNFKEQ. CDR3 length: 16 residues. V trimming: 1 base; J trimming: 8 bases; junction bases outside the gene matches: 7. The CDR3 protein is CASSQGLLAGDDEQFF. CDR3 nucleotide sequence: TGTGCCAGCAGCCAAGGGCTACTAGCGGGAGACGATGAGCAGTTCTTC.

The chain uses TRBV29-1 and TRBJ2-2; 12 positions agree with TRBD1. CDR3 size: 13 residues. V dropped 7 bases and J dropped 6; count of bases not matched to a gene: 3. Germline V gives CDR1 SQVTM, CDR2 ANQGSEA. This CDR3 is CSGGQGAAGELFF. DNA of the CDR3: TGCAGCGGGGGACAGGGGGCCGCCGGGGAGCTGTTTTTT.

The rearrangement joins TRBV7-2 to TRBJ2-2, with a weak D call TRBD2 (5 bases). V lost 4 bases and J lost 1, with 16 bases in between. In germline, CDR1 is SGHTA, CDR2 FQGNSA. The CDR3 is made up of 17 amino acids. CDR3 sequence reads: CASSSLGLAVNTGELFF. In DNA form, the CDR3 reads TGTGCCAGCAGCTCCCTCGGGCTAGCAGTGAACACCGGGGAGCTGTTTTTT.

The chain carries TRBV19 and TRBJ2-2, with 8 bases aligning to TRBD2. The ends lost 8 bases at V and 7 bases at J; junction bases unmatched: 12. The germline V gene has CDR1 LNHDA and CDR2 SQIVND (reference sequence). There are 15 residues in the CDR3. CDR3 in amino acids: CASRRSGARGGELFF. CDR3 nucleotide sequence: TGTGCCAGTCGACGTAGCGGGGCCCGGGGCGGGGAGCTGTTTTTT.

V is TRBV5-1 and J is TRBJ2-3, with a weak D call TRBD1 (6 bases). This CDR3 contains 14 residues. The germline CDR1 and CDR2 sequences are SGHRS and YFSETQ. The V gene lost 3 bases and the J gene lost 6 bases, with 14 bases spanning the gap. The CDR3 sequence is CASSSTGWGDTQYF. Written as DNA, the CDR3 is TGCGCCAGCAGCTCAACAGGGTGGGGCGATACGCAGTATTTT.

V is TRBV11-1 and J is TRBJ2-1; possible D gene TRBD1, 6 bases. In germline, CDR1 is SGHAT, CDR2 FQDESV (reference sequence). The CDR3 runs to 16 residues. Trimming removed 2 bases at V and 4 bases at J, with 15 bases between. Written as DNA, the CDR3 is TGTGCCAGCAGCTTAAATACCCGGACAGATTACAATGAGCAGTTCTTC. This encodes CASSLNTRTDYNEQFF.

The J gene is TRBJ1-5, the V gene TRBV12-5; D is perhaps TRBD1 (6 bases). The CDR3 runs to 15 residues. Trimming left V 4 bases short and J 2 bases short, with 12 bases between. Germline V gene lookup returns CDR1 LGHNT and CDR2 FRNRAP. The CDR3 protein is CASGSRGKGNQPQHF. Written as DNA, the CDR3 is TGTGCTAGTGGTTCCAGGGGAAAGGGCAATCAGCCCCAGCATTTT. Full variable domain (remainder filled in from reference TRBV12-5 and TRBJ1-5): DARVTQTPRHKVTEMGQEVTMRCQPILGHNTVFWYRQTMMQGLELLAYFRNRAPLDDSGMPKDRFSAEMPDATLATLKIQPSEPRDSAVYFCASGSRGKGNQPQHFGDGTRLSIL.

The chain combines TRBV18 with TRBJ2-3; D is unresolved. CDR3 size: 15 residues. V was trimmed by 3 bases and J by 0 bases, leaving 10 bases between them. Germline loops: CDR1 KGHSH, CDR2 LQKENI. This chain's CDR3 is CASSPSYASTDTQYF. The CDR3 region has the DNA TGTGCCAGCTCACCCTCCTACGCTAGCACAGATACGCAGTATTTT.

J is TRBJ1-5 and V is TRBV7-9; 7 positions agree with TRBD1. There are 14 residues in the CDR3. Trimming at V came to 5 bases and at J to 0 bases, leaving 1 base not matched to a gene. Germline CDR1 reads SEHNR; CDR2 reads FQNEAQ (reference sequence). CDR3 bases: TGTGCCAGCAGCAGGGACAGTAGCAATCAGCCCCAGCATTTT. Its protein product is CASSRDSSNQPQHF. Full variable domain (outside the CDR3, taken from reference TRBV7-9 and TRBJ1-5): DTGVSQNPRHKITKRGQNVTFRCDPISEHNRLYWYRQTLGQGPEFLTYFQNEAQLEKSRLLSDRFSAERPKGSFSTLEIQRTEQGDSAMYLCASSRDSSNQPQHFGDGTRLSIL.

On this clone itself: An end of the junction does not agree with germline; a read error may underlie this. This chain connects TRBV10-3 to TRBJ2-5; maybe TRBD2 (5 bases). The length of the CDR3 is 13 residues. Per the germline V gene, CDR1 is ENHRY and CDR2 is SYGVKD. The CDR3: CATSWRAQETQYF. In nucleotides, the CDR3 is TGTGCCACCAGTTGGCGGGCGCAAGAGACCCAGTACTTC.

CDR3 amino acids: CASSFPRGRGQETQYF. CDR3 bases: TGTGCCAGCAGCTTTCCCCGGGGCAGGGGACAAGAGACCCAGTACTTC. The chain joins TRBV5-4 to TRBJ2-5, with D possibly matching TRBD1 (6 bases). Per the germline V gene, CDR1 is SGHNT and CDR2 is YYREEE (reference sequence). Trimming shortened V by 2 bases and J by 2 bases, and 16 bases separated the two germline ends. The CDR3 totals 16 residues.

The chain is built from TRBV5-1 and TRBJ1-2; 7 bases agree with TRBD1. CDR1 is SGHRS and CDR2 is YFSETQ in the germline V gene. The V gene end was trimmed by 0 bases and the J gene end by 6 bases; junction bases not matched to a gene: 5. This CDR3 has 14 residues. CDR3 protein: CASSLEGGYDGYTF. The DNA for the CDR3 is TGCGCCAGCAGCTTGGAAGGGGGCTACGATGGCTACACCTTC.

This chain joins TRBV6-5 and TRBJ2-7, with D maybe TRBD1 (5 bases). CDR3 length: 12 residues. Germline values: CDR1 MNHEY, CDR2 SVGAGI. V lost 6 bases and J 7 bases, leaving 13 bases between the germline ends. CDR3 sequence reads: CASRTGLKEQYF. In DNA form, the CDR3 reads TGTGCCAGCAGAACAGGCCTAAAGGAGCAGTACTTC.

This chain links TRBV30 with TRBJ1-1; D call uncertain. V shed 0 bases and J shed 1 base, with 6 bases lying between them. Germline-derived CDR1 and CDR2 are GTSNPN and SVGIG (reference sequence). This CDR3 has 13 amino acids. This CDR3 is CAWSVGRNTEAFF. The CDR3 DNA is TGTGCCTGGAGTGTTGGCAGGAACACTGAAGCTTTCTTT.

The genes are TRBV5-6 and TRBJ2-5, with 7 positions matching TRBD2. Germline CDR1 reads SGHDT; CDR2 reads YYEEEE. CDR3 length: 15 residues. V trimming: 0 bases; J trimming: 1 base; junction bases outside the gene matches: 3. The CDR3 sequence: CASSLGGGFQETQYF. The CDR3 nucleotides are TGTGCCAGCAGCTTGGGGGGGGGTTTCCAAGAGACCCAGTACTTC.

The chain uses TRBV7-3 and TRBJ2-2, with D tentatively TRBD2 (5 bases). The V end lost 2 bases, the J end lost 3 bases, and 13 bases lay between the germline ends. Germline loops: CDR1 SGHTA, CDR2 FQGTGA. The length of the CDR3 is 16 residues. The CDR3 reads CASSLSPGMDTGELFF. Written as DNA, the CDR3 is TGTGCCAGCAGCTTATCCCCGGGGATGGACACCGGGGAGCTGTTTTTT.